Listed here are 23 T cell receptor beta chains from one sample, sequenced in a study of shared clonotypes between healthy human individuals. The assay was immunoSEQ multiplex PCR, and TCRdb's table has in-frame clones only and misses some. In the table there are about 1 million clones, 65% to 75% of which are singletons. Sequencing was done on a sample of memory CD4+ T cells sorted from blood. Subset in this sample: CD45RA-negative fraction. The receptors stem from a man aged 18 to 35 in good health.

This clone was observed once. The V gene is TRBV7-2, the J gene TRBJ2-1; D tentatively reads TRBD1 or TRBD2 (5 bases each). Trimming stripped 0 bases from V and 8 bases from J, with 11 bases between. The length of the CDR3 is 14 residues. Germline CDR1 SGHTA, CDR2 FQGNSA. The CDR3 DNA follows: TGTGCCAGCAGCTTAGCGGGAGTGGGGGATGAGCAGTTCTTC. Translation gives CASSLAGVGDEQFF.

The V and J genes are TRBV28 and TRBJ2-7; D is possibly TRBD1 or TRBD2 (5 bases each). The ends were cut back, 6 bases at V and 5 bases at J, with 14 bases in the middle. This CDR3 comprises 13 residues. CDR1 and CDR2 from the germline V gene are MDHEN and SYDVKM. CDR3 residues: CASRGDRLNEQYF. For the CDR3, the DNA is TGTGCCAGCAGAGGGGACCGACTAAACGAGCAGTACTTC.

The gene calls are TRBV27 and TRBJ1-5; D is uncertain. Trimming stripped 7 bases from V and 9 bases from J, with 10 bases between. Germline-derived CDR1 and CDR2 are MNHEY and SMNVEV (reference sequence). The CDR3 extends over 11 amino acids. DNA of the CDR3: TGTGCCAGCAATAAACAGAGGCCCCAGCATTTT. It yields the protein CASNKQRPQHF.

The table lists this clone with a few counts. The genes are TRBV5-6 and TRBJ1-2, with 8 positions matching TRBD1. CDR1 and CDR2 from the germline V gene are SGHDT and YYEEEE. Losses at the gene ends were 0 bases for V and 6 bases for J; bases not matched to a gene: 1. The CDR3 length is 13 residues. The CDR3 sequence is CASSLAGGDGYTF. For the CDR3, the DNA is TGTGCCAGCAGCTTGGCAGGGGGCGATGGCTACACCTTC.

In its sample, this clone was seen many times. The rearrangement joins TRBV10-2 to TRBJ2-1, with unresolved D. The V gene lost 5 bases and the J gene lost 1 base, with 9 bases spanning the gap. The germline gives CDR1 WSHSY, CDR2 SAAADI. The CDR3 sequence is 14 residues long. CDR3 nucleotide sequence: TGCGCCAGCAGTCCCGACACGTCCTACAATGAGCAGTTCTTC. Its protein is CASSPDTSYNEQFF.

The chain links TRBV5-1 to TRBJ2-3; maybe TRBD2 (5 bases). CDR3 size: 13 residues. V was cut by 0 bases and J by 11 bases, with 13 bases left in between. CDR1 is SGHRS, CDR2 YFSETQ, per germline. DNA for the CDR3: TGCGCCAGCAGCTTGGCCTTGGGAGAGATGCAGTATTTT. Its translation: CASSLALGEMQYF.

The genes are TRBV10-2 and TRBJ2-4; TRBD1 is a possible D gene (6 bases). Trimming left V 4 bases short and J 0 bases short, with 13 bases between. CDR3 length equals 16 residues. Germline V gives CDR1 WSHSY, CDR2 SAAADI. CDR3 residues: CASSVNAGAAKNIQYF. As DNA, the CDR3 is TGCGCCAGCAGTGTTAACGCAGGGGCAGCCAAAAACATTCAGTACTTC.

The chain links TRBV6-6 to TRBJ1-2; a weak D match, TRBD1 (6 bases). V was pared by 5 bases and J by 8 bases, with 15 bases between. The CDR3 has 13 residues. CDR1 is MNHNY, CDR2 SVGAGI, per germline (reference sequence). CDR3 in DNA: TGTGCCAGCAGTCGACAGGAACAAAGGGGCTACACCTTC. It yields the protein CASSRQEQRGYTF.

The CDR3 nucleotides read TGTGCCAGCCCTCAAGAGACCCAGTACTTC. The encoded protein is CASPQETQYF. V usage is TRBV21-1 and J usage is TRBJ2-5; TRBD2, the D gene given by the table, was not confirmed from the DNA. TRBV21-1 is an annotated pseudogene. The CDR3 consists of 10 residues.

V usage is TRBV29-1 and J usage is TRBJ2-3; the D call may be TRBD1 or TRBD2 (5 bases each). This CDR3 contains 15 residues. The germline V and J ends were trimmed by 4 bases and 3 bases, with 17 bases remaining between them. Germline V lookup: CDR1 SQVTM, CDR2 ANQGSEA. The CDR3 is CSVARDPSWTDTQYF. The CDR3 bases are TGCAGCGTTGCCCGGGACCCATCATGGACAGATACGCAGTATTTT.

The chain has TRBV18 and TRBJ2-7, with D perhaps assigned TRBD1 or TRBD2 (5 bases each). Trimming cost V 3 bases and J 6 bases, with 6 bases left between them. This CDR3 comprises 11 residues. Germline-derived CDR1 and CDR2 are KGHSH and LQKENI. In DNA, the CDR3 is TGTGCCAGCTCACCGGGGACCGAGCAGTACTTC. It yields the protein CASSPGTEQYF.

CDR3 in amino acids: CAWSVRTSDNNEQFF. The CDR3 nucleotides are TGTGCCTGGAGTGTACGGACTAGCGACAACAATGAGCAGTTCTTC. This chain uses TRBV30 with TRBJ2-1, with TRBD2 identical over 9 bases. CDR1 and CDR2 from the germline V gene are GTSNPN and SVGIG (reference sequence). The CDR3 totals 15 residues. With V trimmed by 0 bases and J by 5 bases, 5 bases remained unmatched. Filled out from reference TRBV30 and TRBJ2-1, the complete variable domain reads SQTIHQWPATLVQPVGSPLSLECTVEGTSNPNLYWYRQAAGRGLQLLFYSVGIGQISSEVPQNLSASRPQDRQFILSSKKLLLSDSGFYLCAWSVRTSDNNEQFFGPGTRLTVL.

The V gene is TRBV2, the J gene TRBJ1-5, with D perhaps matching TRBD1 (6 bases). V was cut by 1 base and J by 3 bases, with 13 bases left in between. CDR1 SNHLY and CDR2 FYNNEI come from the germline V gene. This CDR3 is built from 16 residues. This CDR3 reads CASSEGDGQFNQPQHF. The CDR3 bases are TGTGCCAGCAGTGAAGGGGATGGACAGTTCAATCAGCCCCAGCATTTT.

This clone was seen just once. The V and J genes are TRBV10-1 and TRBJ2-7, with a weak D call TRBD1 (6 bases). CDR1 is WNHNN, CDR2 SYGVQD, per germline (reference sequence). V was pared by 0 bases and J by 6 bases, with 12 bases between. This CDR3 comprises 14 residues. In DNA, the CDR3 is TGCGCCAGCAGTGAGTCGAGAGGGGGACCCGAGCAGTACTTC. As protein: CASSESRGGPEQYF.

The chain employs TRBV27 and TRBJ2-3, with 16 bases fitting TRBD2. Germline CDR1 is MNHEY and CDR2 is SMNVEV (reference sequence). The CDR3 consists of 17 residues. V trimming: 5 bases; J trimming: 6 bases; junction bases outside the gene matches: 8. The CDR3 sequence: CASSLGPGLAGGDTQYF. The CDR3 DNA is TGTGCCAGCAGTCTCGGCCCGGGACTAGCGGGGGGGGATACGCAGTATTTT.

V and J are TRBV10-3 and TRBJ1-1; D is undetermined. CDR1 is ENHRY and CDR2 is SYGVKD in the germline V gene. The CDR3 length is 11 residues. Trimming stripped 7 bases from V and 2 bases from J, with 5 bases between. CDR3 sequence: CAIKDNTEAFF. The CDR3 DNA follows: TGTGCCATCAAGGACAACACTGAAGCTTTCTTT.

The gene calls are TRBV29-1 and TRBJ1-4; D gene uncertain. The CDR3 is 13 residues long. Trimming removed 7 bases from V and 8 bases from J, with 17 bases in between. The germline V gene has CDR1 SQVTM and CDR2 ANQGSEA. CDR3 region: CSAAALEEEKLFF. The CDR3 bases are TGCAGCGCGGCGGCACTCGAGGAGGAAAAACTGTTTTTT. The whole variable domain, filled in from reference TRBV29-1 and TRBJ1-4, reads SAVISQKPSRDICQRGTSLTIQCQVDSQVTMMFWYRQQPGQSLTLIATANQGSEATYESGFVIDKFPISRPNLTFSTLTVSNMSPEDSSIYLCSAAALEEEKLFFGSGTQLSVL.

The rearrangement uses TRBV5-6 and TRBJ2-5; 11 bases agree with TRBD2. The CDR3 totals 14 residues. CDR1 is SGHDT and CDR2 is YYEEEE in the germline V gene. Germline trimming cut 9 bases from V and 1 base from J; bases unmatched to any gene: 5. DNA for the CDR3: TGTGCCACTGAGCTAGCGGGGGGCCAAGAGACCCAGTACTTC. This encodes CATELAGGQETQYF. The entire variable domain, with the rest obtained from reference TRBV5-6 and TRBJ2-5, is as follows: DAGVTQSPTHLIKTRGQQVTLRCSPKSGHDTVSWYQQALGQGPQFIFQYYEEEERQRGNFPDRFSGHQFPNYSSELNVNALLLGDSALYLCATELAGGQETQYFGPGTRLLVL.

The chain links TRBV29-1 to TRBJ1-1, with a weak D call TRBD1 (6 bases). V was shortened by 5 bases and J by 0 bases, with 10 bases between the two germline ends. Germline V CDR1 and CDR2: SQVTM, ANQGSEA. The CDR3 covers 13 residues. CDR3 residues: CSVSRGMNTEAFF. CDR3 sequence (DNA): TGCAGCGTTTCCAGGGGAATGAACACTGAAGCTTTCTTT. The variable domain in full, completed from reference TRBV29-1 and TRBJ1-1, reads SAVISQKPSRDICQRGTSLTIQCQVDSQVTMMFWYRQQPGQSLTLIATANQGSEATYESGFVIDKFPISRPNLTFSTLTVSNMSPEDSSIYLCSVSRGMNTEAFFGQGTRLTVV.

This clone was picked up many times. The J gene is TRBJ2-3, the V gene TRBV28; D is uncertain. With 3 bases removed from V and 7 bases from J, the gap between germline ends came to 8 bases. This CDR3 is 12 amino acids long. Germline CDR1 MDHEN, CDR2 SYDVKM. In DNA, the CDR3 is TGTGCCAGCAGTTTGCCCCGGAATACGCAGTATTTT. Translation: CASSLPRNTQYF.

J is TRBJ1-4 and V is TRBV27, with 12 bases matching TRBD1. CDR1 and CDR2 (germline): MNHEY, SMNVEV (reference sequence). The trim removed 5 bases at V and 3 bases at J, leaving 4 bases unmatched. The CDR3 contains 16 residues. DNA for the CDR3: TGTGCCAGCAGTAGGGACAGGGGGCTAGCTAATGAAAAACTGTTTTTT. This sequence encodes CASSRDRGLANEKLFF.

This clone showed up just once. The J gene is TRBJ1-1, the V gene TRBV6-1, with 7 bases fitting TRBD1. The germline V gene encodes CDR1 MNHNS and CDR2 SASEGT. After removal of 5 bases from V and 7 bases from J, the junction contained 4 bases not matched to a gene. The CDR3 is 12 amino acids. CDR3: CASSFTGDEAFF. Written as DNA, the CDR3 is TGTGCCAGCAGTTTTACAGGGGATGAAGCTTTCTTT.

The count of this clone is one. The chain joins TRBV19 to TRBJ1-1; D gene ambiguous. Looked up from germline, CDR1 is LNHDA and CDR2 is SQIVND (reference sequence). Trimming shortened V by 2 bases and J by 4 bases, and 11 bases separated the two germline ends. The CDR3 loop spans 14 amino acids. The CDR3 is CASSIRQSSTEAFF. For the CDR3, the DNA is TGTGCCAGTAGTATACGTCAGTCCAGCACTGAAGCTTTCTTT.